A single sample gave rise to the 7 T cell receptor beta chains below, sequenced in a study of blood T cells in healthy people across ages. Combining a sample-barcoded 5' primer with a J-beta primer mix, a second PCR ran for about 7 to 12 cycles. TCRdb itself ran the 5' RACE reads through MiXCR, one entry per CDR3 protein. The profile shows about 1.5 million distinct CDR3 sequences, around two fifths of them singletons. Sequenced sample: blood. The receptors stem from a woman aged 18-29 years in good health.

In its sample, this clonotype was seen a few times. The rearrangement uses TRBV4-1 and TRBJ2-1, with 7 bases fitting TRBD2. Trimming at V came to 3 bases and at J to 5 bases, leaving 16 bases not matched to a gene. The CDR3 is 18 amino acids. The V gene's germline CDR1 is MGHRA and CDR2 YSYEKL. The CDR3 reads CASSQQVVQSGAHNEQFF. The CDR3 DNA reads TGCGCCAGCAGCCAGCAAGTAGTTCAAAGCGGGGCCCACAATGAGCAGTTCTTC.

The chain is built from TRBV20-1 and TRBJ1-2; 8 bases are a match to TRBD1. The CDR3 consists of 13 residues. CDR1 is DFQATT and CDR2 is SNEGSKA in the germline V gene (reference sequence). J gave up 7 bases and V 1 base, and 5 bases lay outside the gene matches. CDR3 residues: CSARGQGAGGYTF. DNA for the CDR3: TGCAGTGCTAGAGGGCAGGGGGCTGGTGGCTACACCTTC.

J is TRBJ1-2 and V is TRBV7-9, with 8 bases lining up with TRBD1. Germline V CDR1 and CDR2: SEHNR, FQNEAQ (reference sequence). The CDR3 sequence is 14 residues long. With 5 bases clipped from V and 7 bases from J, the junction kept 9 bases outside the gene matches. CDR3 nucleotide sequence: TGTGCCAGCAGCGCGAACCAGGGGGCTGGTGGCTACACCTTC. Translated: CASSANQGAGGYTF.

The rearrangement uses TRBV10-3 and TRBJ2-1; D not certain. The CDR3 loop spans 15 amino acids. Germline V lookup: CDR1 ENHRY, CDR2 SYGVKD. The V and J ends lost 4 bases and 0 bases respectively, with 10 bases between them. As DNA, the CDR3 is TGTGCCATCAGTGCAAGGATATCCTCCTACAATGAGCAGTTCTTC. This sequence encodes CAISARISSYNEQFF.

The chain employs TRBV20-1 and TRBJ2-7; 7 bases are a match to TRBD1. Losses at the gene ends were 4 bases for V and 0 bases for J; bases not matched to a gene: 12. The CDR3 is 16 residues long. Germline CDR1 is DFQATT and CDR2 is SNEGSKA (reference sequence). The CDR3 DNA reads as TGCAGTGCTAAAGGGGGTTTGGGACAGAGCTCCTACGAGCAGTACTTC. Protein product: CSAKGGLGQSSYEQYF.

This clonotype was counted a few times. The V gene is TRBV7-2, the J gene TRBJ2-3, with 10 bases that match TRBD2. The CDR3 contains 19 residues. Germline V gene lookup returns CDR1 SGHTA and CDR2 FQGNSA. The V segment lost 1 base and the J segment 0 bases; nucleotides outside the gene matches: 10. Here the CDR3 reads CASSLVAVAGGSSTDTQYF. Written as DNA, the CDR3 is TGTGCCAGCAGCTTAGTCGCGGTAGCGGGGGGTTCTAGCACAGATACGCAGTATTTT.

This clonotype has more than one count but fewer than ten. The chain recombines TRBV20-1 with TRBJ1-1, with a possible D match to TRBD1 (6 bases). V dropped 3 bases and J dropped 6 bases, with 17 bases sitting between them. The CDR3 is made up of 14 amino acids. Per germline, CDR1 DFQATT and CDR2 SNEGSKA (reference sequence). The CDR3, as DNA: TGCAGTGCTAGCGGGGGGGGGGCGAGGGCTGAAGCTTTCTTT. This translates into CSASGGGARAEAFF.